These T cell receptor beta chains were read from a single sample in a study of persistence of HIV-infected CD4 T cells. Clones were sequenced by immunoSEQ multiplex PCR, and TCRdb holds only the in-frame ones, with some missing. The sample lists around 30,000 clones; about four fifths were seen once. Antigens for these TCRs are unknown. The sample consisted of CD4+ T cells sorted from PBMCs after roughly 19-hour stimulation, taken from a patient who received antiretroviral therapy. The receptor set was obtained from an adult woman with HIV who was CMV-seropositive. The CDR3 runs from the conserved cysteine through the conserved F or W. A D gene is named only where the DNA matches it firmly. Some rows mark clone size as missing; the rest say once, few, many or name a class of expanded clone.

v_gene	abundance	j_gene	d_gene	CDR3nt	CDR3aa
TRBV4-1	-	TRBJ2-1	TRBD1	TGCGCCAGCAGCCAAGCCTCGGGACAGGGGTACAATGAGCAGTTCTTC	CASSQASGQGYNEQFF
TRBV9	-	TRBJ2-5	-	TGTGCCAGCAGCGCGAGTGGGCTGCTGAGGGAGACCCAGTACTTC	CASSASGLLRETQYF
TRBV4-1	-	TRBJ1-2	-	TGCGCCAGCAGCCAAGAGGGGGGCACGGCGAGTGGCTACACCTTC	CASSQEGGTASGYTF
TRBV12-3/TRBV12-4	-	TRBJ2-7	-	TGTGCCAGCAGTTTGTTGGGGTACGAGCAGTACTTC	CASSLLGYEQYF
TRBV10-1	-	TRBJ2-6	-	TGCGCCAGCAGTGAGACGAGGAGTCCTGGGGCCAACGTCCTGACTTTC	CASSETRSPGANVLTF
TRBV4-1	-	TRBJ2-3	-	TGCGCCAGCAGCCTAACTTTTGGACAGTTCGGCACAGATACGCAGTATTTT	CASSLTFGQFGTDTQYF
TRBV3-1/TRBV3-2	-	TRBJ2-3	-	TGTGCCAGCAGCCCAGGGGAGCGGGCCACAGATACGCAGTATTTT	CASSPGERATDTQYF
TRBV19	-	TRBJ1-1	-	TGTGCCAGCGGATACCGGGCGAACACTGAAGCTTTCTTT	CASGYRANTEAFF
TRBV10-1	-	TRBJ2-2	-	TGCGCCAGCAGGGGGAACACCGGGGAGCTGTTTTTT	CASRGNTGELFF
TRBV21-1	-	TRBJ2-7	-	TGTGCCAGCACTGACAGGGGGCGCCTCGACGAGCAGTACTTC	CASTDRGRLDEQYF
TRBV19	-	TRBJ1-2	-	TGTGCCAGTAGCCCACAGAATAACTATGGCTACACCTTC	CASSPQNNYGYTF
TRBV3-1/TRBV3-2	-	TRBJ1-5	-	TGTGCCAGCAGCCCGAACGGCCAACTAGGGGTCGGTAAGCATTTT	CASSPNGQLGVGKHF
TRBV30	-	TRBJ2-4	-	TGTGCCTGGAGGACCCACGAAAACATTCAGTACTTC	CAWRTHENIQYF
TRBV19	-	TRBJ1-4	-	TGTGCCAGTAGTATACTCAGGGGCACTAATGAAAAACTGTTTTTT	CASSILRGTNEKLFF
TRBV3-1/TRBV3-2	-	TRBJ2-6	-	TGTGCCAGCAGCCAAGAATCACTACGGAGCTCTGGGGCCAACGTCCTGACTTTC	CASSQESLRSSGANVLTF
TRBV2	-	TRBJ1-3	TRBD1	TGTGCCAGCAGTGACATCGGGACAGGGGACGTCCTCTCTGGAAACACCATATATTTT	CASSDIGTGDVLSGNTIYF
TRBV15	-	TRBJ1-4	-	TGTGCCACCAGCAGTTACAGTACAACTAATGAAAAACTGTTTTTT	CATSSYSTTNEKLFF
TRBV9	-	TRBJ2-7	TRBD2	TGTGCCAGCAGCGCACCCTGGACTAGCGGGATCCACAAGTACTTC	CASSAPWTSGIHKYF
TRBV5-5	once	TRBJ1-5	-	TGTGCCAGCAGCTTGGAGGGTGGGGAGGCCCGAGCCCAGCATTTT	CASSLEGGEARAQHF
TRBV3-1/TRBV3-2	once	TRBJ2-3	TRBD2	TGTGCCAGCAGCCAAGGGACTAGCGGGGTTAGCACAGATACGCAGTATTTT	CASSQGTSGVSTDTQYF
TRBV5-1	-	TRBJ2-1	TRBD2	TGCGCCAGCAGCTTCGGTAGCGGGAGCCTGTACAATGAGCAGTTCTTC	CASSFGSGSLYNEQFF
TRBV5-1	-	TRBJ2-1	TRBD1	TGCGCCAGCAGCTCGGGACAGGGAAGGGCAATCAATGAGCAGTTCTTC	CASSSGQGRAINEQFF
TRBV7-9	-	TRBJ1-1	-	TGTGCCAGCAGCACCTACGTCGTTTGGTATGGCACTGAAGCTTTCTTT	CASSTYVVWYGTEAFF
TRBV18	-	TRBJ2-6	TRBD1	TGTGCCAGCTCACCGGACAGGGGGAGCTCTGGGGCCAACGTCCTGACTTTC	CASSPDRGSSGANVLTF
TRBV5-4	-	TRBJ2-5	-	TGTGCCAGCAGCTTGGCCGGGCTCTCGGGGGAGACCCAGTACTTC	CASSLAGLSGETQYF
TRBV20-1	few	TRBJ1-5	-	TGCAGTGCTAGTGGTGGCAATCAGCCCCAGCATTTT	CSASGGNQPQHF
TRBV6-2/TRBV6-3	-	TRBJ2-7	-	TGTGCCAGCAGTTTTCCATCCCCCGGTGGCGAGCAGTACTTC	CASSFPSPGGEQYF
TRBV7-2	-	TRBJ1-5	-	TGTGCCAGCAGCTTAATGGTGAATCAGCCCCAGCATTTT	CASSLMVNQPQHF
TRBV11-3	-	TRBJ1-1	-	TGTGCCAGCAGCTTAGGAGGGGAGAACACTGAAGCTTTCTTT	CASSLGGENTEAFF
TRBV10-3	once	TRBJ2-5	TRBD1	TGTGCCATCAGGGCAGGGACAGGCCAAGAGACCCAGTACTTC	CAIRAGTGQETQYF
TRBV6-1	-	TRBJ2-3	TRBD2	TGTGCCAGCAGTGATACTAGCGGGGCAGATACGCAGTATTTT	CASSDTSGADTQYF
TRBV30	-	TRBJ2-7	TRBD2	TGTGCCTGGAGTGTACTTAGCGGGGGTTACGAGCAGTACTTC	CAWSVLSGGYEQYF
TRBV30	-	TRBJ1-1	TRBD1	TGTGCCTGGGGCAGTAAAAGGGGGCGGTTGACTGAAGCTTTCTTT	CAWGSKRGRLTEAFF
TRBV3-1/TRBV3-2	-	TRBJ2-1	-	TGTGCCAGCAGCCCCGTGGGGGGCGAGTGGAATGAGCAGTTCTTC	CASSPVGGEWNEQFF
TRBV30	-	TRBJ2-5	-	TGTGCCTGGAGTTCCGGCGGGGGCAGGGAGACCCAGTACTTC	CAWSSGGGRETQYF
TRBV6-6	-	TRBJ2-1	-	TGTGCCAGCAGCCCCGGGACCCCATGGGAGCAGTTCTTC	CASSPGTPWEQFF
TRBV19	-	TRBJ2-6	-	TGTGCCAGTAGTATTGGGACCCGGGGATCTGGGGCCAACGTCCTGACTTTC	CASSIGTRGSGANVLTF
TRBV5-1	once	TRBJ2-4	-	TGCGCCAGCAGCTTGGGAGGGGATAAGGACATTCAGTACTTC	CASSLGGDKDIQYF
TRBV11-3	-	TRBJ2-2	-	TGTGCCAGCAGCTTAGACCACCGGACCGGGGAGCTGTTTTTT	CASSLDHRTGELFF
TRBV9	once	TRBJ1-3	-	TGTGCCAGCAGCGTAGGTGGGGAGATTTCTGGAAACACCATATATTTT	CASSVGGEISGNTIYF
TRBV29-1	few	TRBJ2-7	TRBD2	TGCAGCGCAAAGAGCGGGGGGATCAACTACGAGCAGTACTTC	CSAKSGGINYEQYF
TRBV24-1	-	TRBJ2-3	-	TGTGCCACCAGCACCCCCGGGAGAACTTCTAGCACAGATACGCAGTATTTT	CATSTPGRTSSTDTQYF
TRBV28	-	TRBJ1-1	-	TGTGCCAGCAGTTTACAGGGATTGACCACTGAAGCTTTCTTT	CASSLQGLTTEAFF
TRBV4-1	-	TRBJ2-3	TRBD2	TGCGCCAGCAGCCAAGAACCGGGACTAGTCTCAGATACGCAGTATTTT	CASSQEPGLVSDTQYF
TRBV7-9	-	TRBJ2-7	-	TGTGCCAGCAGCCGGACAGCGGTCGACGAGCAGTACTTC	CASSRTAVDEQYF
TRBV6-5	-	TRBJ2-1	TRBD1	TGTGCCAGCAGACACCGGGACAGGGGGCAGTTCTTC	CASRHRDRGQFF
TRBV30	-	TRBJ2-7	TRBD1	TGTGCCTGGAGTGTAGGACAGGGAGCGAAGTACGAGCAGTACTTC	CAWSVGQGAKYEQYF
TRBV2	-	TRBJ1-4	-	TGTGCCAGCACTGGATACTCTAATGAAAAACTGTTTTTT	CASTGYSNEKLFF
TRBV5-1	once	TRBJ1-4	-	TGCGCCAGCAGCTTGGAGGTAGTGCAAAACAGACCTGAAAAACTGTTTTTT	CASSLEVVQNRPEKLFF
TRBV12-5	-	TRBJ2-7	TRBD1	TGTGCTAGTGGTCCCCGACAGGGATCCTCCTACGAGCAGTACTTC	CASGPRQGSSYEQYF
TRBV2	-	TRBJ2-1	TRBD2	TGTGCCAGCAGTGGAGCGTCCAGCGGGAGGGCCCAAAATGAGCAGTTCTTC	CASSGASSGRAQNEQFF
TRBV5-5	once	TRBJ2-2	TRBD2	TGTGCCAGCAGCTCACCAAGCGGGGCGAACACCGGGGAGCTGTTTTTT	CASSSPSGANTGELFF
TRBV7-9	-	TRBJ1-4	TRBD1	TGTGCCAGCAGCTTAGAGGGACAGGGAAATGAAAAACTGTTTTTT	CASSLEGQGNEKLFF
TRBV6-4	-	TRBJ1-3	TRBD1	TGTGCCAGCAGTGTACGGGACAGGTCCATCCTATCTGGAAACACCATATATTTT	CASSVRDRSILSGNTIYF
TRBV15	-	TRBJ2-7	-	TGTGCCACCAGCAGAGATAGGGGCTACGAGCAGTACTTC	CATSRDRGYEQYF
TRBV18	-	TRBJ1-1	-	TGTGCCAGCGAAACCCAGGGAGTCACTGAAGCTTTCTTT	CASETQGVTEAFF
TRBV5-3	-	TRBJ2-7	-	TGTGCCAGAAGCTTGAGGAAGCGGGCCTACGAGCAGTACTTC	CARSLRKRAYEQYF
TRBV5-4	-	TRBJ2-5	-	TGTGCCAGCAGCTTGGCTAATCGCCTAGAGACCCAGTACTTC	CASSLANRLETQYF
TRBV25-1	-	TRBJ2-7	-	TGTGCCAGCAGTCAAGACGCCTACGAGCAGTACTTC	CASSQDAYEQYF
TRBV28	-	TRBJ1-2	-	TGTGCCAGCAGTTCCGGGACACCAGACTATGGCTACACCTTC	CASSSGTPDYGYTF